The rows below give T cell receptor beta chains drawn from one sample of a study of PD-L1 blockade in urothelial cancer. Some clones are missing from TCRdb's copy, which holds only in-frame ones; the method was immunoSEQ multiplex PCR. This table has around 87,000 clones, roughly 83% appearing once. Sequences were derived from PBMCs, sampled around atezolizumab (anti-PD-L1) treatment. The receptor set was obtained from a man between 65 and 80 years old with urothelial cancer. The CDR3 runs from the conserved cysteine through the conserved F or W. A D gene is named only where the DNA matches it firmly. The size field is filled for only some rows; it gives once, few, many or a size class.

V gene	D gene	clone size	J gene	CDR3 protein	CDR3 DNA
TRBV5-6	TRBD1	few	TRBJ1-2	CASSLVRRGSGGYTF	TGTGCCAGCAGCTTGGTTCGCAGGGGGTCAGGAGGCTACACCTTC
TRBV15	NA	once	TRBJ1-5	CATSRAGKGTSNQPQHF	TGTGCCACCAGCAGAGCAGGGAAGGGAACTAGCAATCAGCCCCAGCATTTT
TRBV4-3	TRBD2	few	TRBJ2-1	CASSHPEAGAYNEQFF	TGCGCCAGCAGCCATCCCGAAGCGGGAGCGTACAATGAGCAGTTCTTC
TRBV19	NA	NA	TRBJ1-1	CASSIKSDTEAFF	TGTGCCAGTAGTATAAAAAGCGACACTGAAGCTTTCTTT
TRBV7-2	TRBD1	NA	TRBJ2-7	CASSRDRVNEQYF	TGTGCCAGCAGCCGCGACAGGGTAAACGAGCAGTACTTC
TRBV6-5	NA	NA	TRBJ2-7	CASSYLRDSYEQYF	TGTGCCAGCAGTTACCTCCGGGACTCCTACGAGCAGTACTTC
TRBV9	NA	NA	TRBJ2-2	CASSVQGTLTGELFF	TGTGCCAGCAGCGTTCAGGGGACACTCACCGGGGAGCTGTTTTTT
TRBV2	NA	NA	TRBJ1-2	CASSQETGFGYGYTF	TGTGCCAGCAGCCAAGAGACAGGTTTTGGGTATGGCTACACCTTC
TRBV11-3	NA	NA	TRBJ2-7	CASSLNQGGEQYF	TGTGCCAGCAGCTTGAATCAGGGGGGCGAGCAGTACTTC
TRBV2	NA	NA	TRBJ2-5	CASNLPTGQETQYF	TGTGCCAGCAACCTCCCGACAGGTCAAGAGACCCAGTACTTC
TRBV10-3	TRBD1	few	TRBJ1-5	CAISPGQTSNQPQHF	TGTGCCATCAGCCCGGGACAGACTAGCAATCAGCCCCAGCATTTT
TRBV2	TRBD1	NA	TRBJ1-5	CASKVSGDRALQPQHF	TGTGCCAGCAAGGTTTCCGGGGACAGGGCGTTACAGCCCCAGCATTTT
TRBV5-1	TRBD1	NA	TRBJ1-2	CASSGGQGERDYGYTF	TGCGCCAGCAGCGGGGGACAGGGTGAAAGGGACTATGGCTACACCTTC
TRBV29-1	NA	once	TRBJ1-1	CSASVRGSSVTEAFF	TGCAGCGCCTCTGTGAGGGGGTCCTCGGTCACTGAAGCTTTCTTT
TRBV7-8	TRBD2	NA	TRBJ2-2	CASSVTSVNTGELFF	TGTGCCAGCAGCGTAACTAGCGTTAACACCGGGGAGCTGTTTTTT
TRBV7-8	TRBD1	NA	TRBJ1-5	CASSLEGAVGPQHF	TGTGCCAGCAGCTTAGAGGGGGCCGTTGGGCCCCAGCATTTT
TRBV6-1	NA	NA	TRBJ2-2	CATAGPGELFF	TGTGCCACCGCGGGACCCGGGGAGCTGTTTTTT
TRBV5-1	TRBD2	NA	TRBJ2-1	CASSGGPGGGQFF	TGCGCCAGCAGCGGGGGACCCGGGGGGGGGCAGTTCTTC
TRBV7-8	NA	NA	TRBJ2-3	CASSFRGSTDTQYF	TGTGCCAGCAGCTTCCGGGGGTCCACAGATACGCAGTATTTT
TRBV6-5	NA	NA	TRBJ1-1	CASSYSSGGGNTEAFF	TGTGCCAGCAGTTACTCGTCCGGGGGAGGCAACACTGAAGCTTTCTTT
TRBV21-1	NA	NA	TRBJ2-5	CASSRCPGGLETQYF	TGTGCCAGCAGCAGGTGCCCAGGGGGGTTAGAGACCCAGTACTTC
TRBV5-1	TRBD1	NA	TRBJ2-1	CASSLRPGQGGNEQFF	TGCGCCAGCAGCTTGAGGCCGGGACAGGGGGGCAATGAGCAGTTCTTC
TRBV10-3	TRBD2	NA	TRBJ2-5	CAISDPLAGGQTQYF	TGTGCCATCAGTGATCCGCTAGCGGGGGGCCAGACCCAGTACTTC
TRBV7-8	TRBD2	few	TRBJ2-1	CASRGTSGIDREQFF	TGTGCCAGCAGAGGGACTAGCGGGATCGATCGTGAGCAGTTCTTC
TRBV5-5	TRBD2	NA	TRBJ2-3	CASTEGGGTDTQYF	TGTGCCAGCACCGAGGGAGGGGGCACAGATACGCAGTATTTT
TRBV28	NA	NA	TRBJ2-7	CASSLINYEQYF	TGTGCCAGCAGCCTAATCAACTACGAGCAGTACTTC
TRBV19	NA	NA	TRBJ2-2	CASSAGRPDTGELFF	TGTGCCAGTTCCGCAGGGCGCCCGGACACCGGGGAGCTGTTTTTT
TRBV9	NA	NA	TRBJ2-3	CASSPSVRSTDTQYF	TGTGCCAGCAGCCCATCAGTTCGAAGCACAGATACGCAGTATTTT
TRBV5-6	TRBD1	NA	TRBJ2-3	CASSFPLGGRTDTQYF	TGTGCCAGCAGCTTCCCCTTAGGGGGCCGCACAGATACGCAGTATTTT
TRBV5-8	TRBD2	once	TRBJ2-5	CASSGRGQETQYF	TGTGCCAGCTCGGGGCGGGGGCAAGAGACCCAGTACTTC
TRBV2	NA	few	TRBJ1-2	CASSESRRIYGYTF	TGTGCCAGCAGTGAAAGTAGGCGGATCTATGGCTACACCTTC
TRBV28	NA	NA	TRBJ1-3	CASSLSDRDSGNTIYF	TGTGCCAGCAGTTTATCAGACAGAGACTCTGGAAACACCATATATTTT
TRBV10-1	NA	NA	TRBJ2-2	CASSSGGANTGELFF	TGCGCCAGCAGTTCCGGAGGGGCGAACACCGGGGAGCTGTTTTTT
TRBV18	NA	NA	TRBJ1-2	CASSPRDTGGTPYGYTF	TGTGCCAGCTCACCACGAGATACAGGCGGGACCCCCTATGGCTACACCTTC
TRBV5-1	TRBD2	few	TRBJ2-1	CASRSGTSVYNEQFF	TGCGCCAGCAGATCCGGGACTAGCGTTTACAATGAGCAGTTCTTC
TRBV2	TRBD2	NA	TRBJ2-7	CASMRGDDYEQYF	TGTGCCAGCATGCGGGGGGACGACTACGAGCAGTACTTC
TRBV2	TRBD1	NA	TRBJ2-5	CASRKQGHQETQYF	TGTGCCAGCAGAAAACAGGGGCACCAAGAGACCCAGTACTTC
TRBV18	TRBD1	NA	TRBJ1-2	CASSKSGQANYGYTF	TGTGCCAGCTCGAAGTCGGGACAGGCTAACTATGGCTACACCTTC
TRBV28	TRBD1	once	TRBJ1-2	CASSQIGQGNYGYTF	TGTGCCAGCAGTCAAATAGGACAGGGCAACTATGGCTACACCTTC
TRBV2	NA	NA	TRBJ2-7	CASSDPGGTFNEQYF	TGTGCCAGCAGTGACCCTGGGGGCACCTTCAACGAGCAGTACTTC
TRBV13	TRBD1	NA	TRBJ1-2	CASSSSSGTGGRPYGYTF	TGTGCCAGCAGCTCATCCTCCGGGACAGGGGGCAGGCCCTATGGCTACACCTTC
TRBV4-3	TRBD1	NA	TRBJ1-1	CASSQSSPGTGGENTEAFF	TGCGCCAGCAGCCAATCCAGTCCCGGGACAGGGGGCGAAAACACTGAAGCTTTCTTT
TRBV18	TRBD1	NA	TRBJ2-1	CASSRDRESPNEQFF	TGTGCCAGCTCACGCGACAGGGAATCCCCCAATGAGCAGTTCTTC
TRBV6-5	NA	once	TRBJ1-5	CASSYSRGGNQPQHF	TGTGCCAGCAGTTACTCCCGGGGGGGCAATCAGCCCCAGCATTTT
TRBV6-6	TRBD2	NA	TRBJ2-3	CASRELAGATDTQYF	TGTGCCAGCAGGGAACTAGCGGGGGCCACAGATACGCAGTATTTT
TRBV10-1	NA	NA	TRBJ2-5	CAIGPVPETQYF	TGCGCCATCGGTCCCGTCCCGGAGACCCAGTACTTC
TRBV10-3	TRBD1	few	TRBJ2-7	CAISKDRELYEQYF	TGTGCCATCAGTAAGGACAGGGAGCTCTACGAGCAGTACTTC